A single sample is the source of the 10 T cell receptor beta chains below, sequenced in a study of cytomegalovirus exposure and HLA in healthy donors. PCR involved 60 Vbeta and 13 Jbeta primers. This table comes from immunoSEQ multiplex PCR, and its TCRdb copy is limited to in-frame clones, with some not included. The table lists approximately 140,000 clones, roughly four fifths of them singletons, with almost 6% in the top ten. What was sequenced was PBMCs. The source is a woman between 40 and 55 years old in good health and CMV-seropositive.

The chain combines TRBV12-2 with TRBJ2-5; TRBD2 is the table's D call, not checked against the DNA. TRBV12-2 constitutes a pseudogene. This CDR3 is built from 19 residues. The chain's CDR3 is CASRPTQGLAGWMEETQYF. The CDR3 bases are TGTGCAAGTCGCCCCACGCAGGGACTAGCGGGTTGGATGGAAGAGACCCAGTACTTC.

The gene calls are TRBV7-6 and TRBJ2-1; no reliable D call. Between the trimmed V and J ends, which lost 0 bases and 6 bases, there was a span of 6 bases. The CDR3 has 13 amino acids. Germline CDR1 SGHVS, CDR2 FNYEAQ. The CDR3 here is CASSLARGNEQFF. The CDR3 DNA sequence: TGTGCCAGCAGCTTAGCGCGAGGCAATGAGCAGTTCTTC.

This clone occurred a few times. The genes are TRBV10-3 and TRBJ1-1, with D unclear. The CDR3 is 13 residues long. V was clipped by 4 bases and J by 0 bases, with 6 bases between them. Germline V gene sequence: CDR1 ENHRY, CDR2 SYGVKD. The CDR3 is CAISGAMNTEAFF. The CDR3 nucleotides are TGTGCCATCAGTGGAGCCATGAACACTGAAGCTTTCTTT.

The CDR3 bases are TGTGCCAGCAGTGATTTAGGTGGGGCTACCTACGAGCAGTACTTC. Residues: CASSDLGGATYEQYF. The rearrangement links TRBV2 to TRBJ2-7, with a possible D match to TRBD1 (5 bases). V was pared by 3 bases and J by 2 bases, with 14 bases between. CDR1 SNHLY and CDR2 FYNNEI come from the germline V gene. The CDR3 has 15 residues.

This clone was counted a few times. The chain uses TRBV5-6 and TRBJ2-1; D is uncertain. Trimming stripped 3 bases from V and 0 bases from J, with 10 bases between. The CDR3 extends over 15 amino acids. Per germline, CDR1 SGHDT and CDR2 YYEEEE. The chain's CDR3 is CASSYQRSSYNEQFF. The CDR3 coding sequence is TGTGCCAGCAGCTACCAACGGTCCTCCTACAATGAGCAGTTCTTC.

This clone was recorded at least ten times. The CDR3 loop is CASSGANTEAFF. The CDR3 nucleotides read TGTGCCAGCAGCGGAGCGAACACTGAAGCTTTCTTT. The V gene is TRBV9, the J gene TRBJ1-1; the D is unclear. Germline CDR1 is SGDLS and CDR2 is YYNGEE. V was trimmed by 3 bases and J by 1 base, leaving 4 bases between them. This CDR3 is 12 amino acids long.

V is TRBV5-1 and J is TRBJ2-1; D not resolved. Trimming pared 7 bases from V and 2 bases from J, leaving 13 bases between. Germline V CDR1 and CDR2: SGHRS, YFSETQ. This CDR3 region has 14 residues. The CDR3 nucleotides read TGCGCCAGCGCTTCTTCGAACACCTACAATGAGCAGTTCTTC. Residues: CASASSNTYNEQFF.

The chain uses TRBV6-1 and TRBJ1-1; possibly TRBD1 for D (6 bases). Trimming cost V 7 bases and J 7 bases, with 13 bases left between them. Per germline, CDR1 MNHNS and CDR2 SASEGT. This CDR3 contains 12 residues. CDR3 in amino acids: CASTPQGSEAFF. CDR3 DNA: TGTGCCAGCACTCCCCAGGGGAGTGAAGCTTTCTTT.

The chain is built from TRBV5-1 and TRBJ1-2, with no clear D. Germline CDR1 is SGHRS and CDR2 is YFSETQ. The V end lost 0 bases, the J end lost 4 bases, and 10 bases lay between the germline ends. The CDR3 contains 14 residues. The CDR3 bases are TGCGCCAGCAGCTTGGAGAATCGCAGCTATGGCTACACCTTC. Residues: CASSLENRSYGYTF.

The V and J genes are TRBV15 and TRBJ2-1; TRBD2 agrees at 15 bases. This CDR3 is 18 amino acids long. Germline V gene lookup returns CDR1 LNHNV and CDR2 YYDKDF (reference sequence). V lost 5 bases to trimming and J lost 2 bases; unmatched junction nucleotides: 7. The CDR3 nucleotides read TGTGCCACCAGCGTTCCCGGGACTAGCGGGAGGACCTACAATGAGCAGTTCTTC. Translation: CATSVPGTSGRTYNEQFF.